This record concerns one T cell receptor (beta chain) sequence. Trimming took 4 bases from V and 0 from J; bases not matched to a gene: 5. The CDR3 is made up of 15 amino acids. The germline V gene has CDR1 SGHRS and CDR2 YFSETQ. The data derive from a study of blood T cell repertoires in COVID-19. Sequencing was performed with immunoSEQ multiplex PCR; in TCRdb, only in-frame clones are kept and a portion is missing. The data show 200,000 to 250,000 clones, with over 80% seen just once and 1.3% held by the top ten. Sample: peripheral blood. The genes are TRBV5-1 and TRBJ2-7; 9 nucleotides align to TRBD2. The sequence was obtained from a woman younger than 45 with COVID-19, enrolled during active disease. The CDR3 DNA reads as TGCGCCAGCAGCGCGCGAGCGGGGGGCTCCTACGAGCAGTACTTC. Translated: CASSARAGGSYEQYF.